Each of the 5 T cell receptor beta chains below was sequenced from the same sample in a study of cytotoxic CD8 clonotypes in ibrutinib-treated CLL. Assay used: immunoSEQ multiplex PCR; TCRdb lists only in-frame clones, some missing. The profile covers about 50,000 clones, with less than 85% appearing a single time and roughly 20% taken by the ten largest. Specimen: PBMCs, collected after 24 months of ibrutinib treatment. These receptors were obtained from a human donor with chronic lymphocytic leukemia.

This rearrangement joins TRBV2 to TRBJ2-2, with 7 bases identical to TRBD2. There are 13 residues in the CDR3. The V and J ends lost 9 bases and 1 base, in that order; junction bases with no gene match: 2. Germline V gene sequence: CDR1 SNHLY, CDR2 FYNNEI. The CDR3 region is CASSGQNTGELFF. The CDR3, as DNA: TGTGCCAGTAGCGGGCAGAACACCGGGGAGCTGTTTTTT. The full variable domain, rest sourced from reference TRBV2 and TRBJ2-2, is EPEVTQTPSHQVTQMGQEVILRCVPISNHLYFYWYRQILGQKVEFLVSFYNNEISEKSEIFDDQFSVERPDGSNFTLKIRSTKLEDSAMYFCASSGQNTGELFFGEGSRLTVL.

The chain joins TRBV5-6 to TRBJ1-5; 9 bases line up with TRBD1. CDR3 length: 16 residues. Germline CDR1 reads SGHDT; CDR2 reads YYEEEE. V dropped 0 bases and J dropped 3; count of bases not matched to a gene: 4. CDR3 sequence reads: CASSLGGTGNNQPQHF. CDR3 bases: TGTGCCAGCAGCTTGGGCGGGACAGGGAACAATCAGCCCCAGCATTTT.

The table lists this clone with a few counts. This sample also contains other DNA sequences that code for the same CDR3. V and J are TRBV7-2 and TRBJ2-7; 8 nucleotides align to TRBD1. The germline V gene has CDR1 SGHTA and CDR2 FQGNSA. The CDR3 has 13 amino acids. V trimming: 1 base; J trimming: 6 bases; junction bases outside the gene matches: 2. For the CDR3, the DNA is TGTGCCAGCAGCTTAGGAACAGGGGGCGAGCAGTACTTC. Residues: CASSLGTGGEQYF. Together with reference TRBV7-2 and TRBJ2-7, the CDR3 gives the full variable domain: GAGVSQSPSNKVTEKGKDVELRCDPISGHTALYWYRQSLGQGLEFLIYFQGNSAPDKSGLPSDRFSAERTGGSVSTLTIQRTQQEDSAVYLCASSLGTGGEQYFGPGTRLTVT.

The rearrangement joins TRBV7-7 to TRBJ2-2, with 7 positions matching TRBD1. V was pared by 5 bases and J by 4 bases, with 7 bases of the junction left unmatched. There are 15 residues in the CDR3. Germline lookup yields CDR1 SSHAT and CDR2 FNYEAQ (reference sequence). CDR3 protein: CASSLDRAATGELFF. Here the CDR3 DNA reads TGTGCCAGCAGCCTCGACAGGGCGGCCACCGGGGAGCTGTTTTTT.

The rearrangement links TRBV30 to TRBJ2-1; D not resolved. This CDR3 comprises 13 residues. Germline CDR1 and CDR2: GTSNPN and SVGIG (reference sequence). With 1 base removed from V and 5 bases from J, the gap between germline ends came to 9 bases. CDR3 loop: CAWSGLSNNEQFF. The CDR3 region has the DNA TGTGCCTGGAGTGGGCTATCCAACAATGAGCAGTTCTTC.